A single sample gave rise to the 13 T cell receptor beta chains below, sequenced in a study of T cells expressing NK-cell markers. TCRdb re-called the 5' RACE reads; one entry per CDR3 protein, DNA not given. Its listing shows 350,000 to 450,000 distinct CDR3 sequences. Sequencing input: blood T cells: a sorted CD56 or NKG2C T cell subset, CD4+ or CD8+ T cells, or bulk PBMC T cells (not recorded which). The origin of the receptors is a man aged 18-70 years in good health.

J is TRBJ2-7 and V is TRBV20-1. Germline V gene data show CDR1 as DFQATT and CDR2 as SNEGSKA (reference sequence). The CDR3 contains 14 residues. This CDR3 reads CSALRTGGSYEQYF.

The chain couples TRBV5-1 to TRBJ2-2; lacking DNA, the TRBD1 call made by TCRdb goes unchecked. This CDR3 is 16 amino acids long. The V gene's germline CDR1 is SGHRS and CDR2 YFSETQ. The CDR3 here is CASSPHFGDDTGELFF.

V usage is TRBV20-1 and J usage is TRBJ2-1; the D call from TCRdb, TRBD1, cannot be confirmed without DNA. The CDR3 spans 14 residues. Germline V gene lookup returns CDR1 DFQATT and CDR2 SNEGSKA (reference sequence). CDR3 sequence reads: CSASARGGYNEQFF.

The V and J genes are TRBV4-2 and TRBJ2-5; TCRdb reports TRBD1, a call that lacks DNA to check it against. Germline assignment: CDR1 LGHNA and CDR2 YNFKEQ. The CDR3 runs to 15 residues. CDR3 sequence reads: CASSPKGLDRETQYF.

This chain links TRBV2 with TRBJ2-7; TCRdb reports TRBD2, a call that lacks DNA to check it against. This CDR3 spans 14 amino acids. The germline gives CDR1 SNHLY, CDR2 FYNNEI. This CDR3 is CASTVAGGPTEQYF.

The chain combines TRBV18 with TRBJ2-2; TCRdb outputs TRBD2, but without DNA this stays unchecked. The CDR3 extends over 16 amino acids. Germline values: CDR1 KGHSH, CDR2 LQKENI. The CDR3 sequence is CASSPGLAGNTGELFF.

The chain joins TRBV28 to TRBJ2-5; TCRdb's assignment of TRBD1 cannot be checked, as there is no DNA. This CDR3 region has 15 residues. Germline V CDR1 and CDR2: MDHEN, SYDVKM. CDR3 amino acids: CASAPSGTQQETQYF.

Here the CDR3 reads CASSPSGAYEQYF. The rearrangement joins TRBV7-3 to TRBJ2-7. CDR1 is SGHTA, CDR2 FQGTGA, per germline. The CDR3 runs 13 residues.

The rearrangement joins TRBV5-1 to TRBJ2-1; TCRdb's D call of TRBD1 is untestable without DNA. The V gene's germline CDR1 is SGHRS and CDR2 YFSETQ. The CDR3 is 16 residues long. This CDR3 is CASSWTGGPYYNEQFF.

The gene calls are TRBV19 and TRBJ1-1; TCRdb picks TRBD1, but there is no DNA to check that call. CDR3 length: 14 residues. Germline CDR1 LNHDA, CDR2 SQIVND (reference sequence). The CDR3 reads CASSTRTGNTEAFF. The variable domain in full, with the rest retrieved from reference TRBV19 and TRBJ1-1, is DGGITQSPKYLFRKEGQNVTLSCEQNLNHDAMYWYRQDPGQGLRLIYYSQIVNDFQKGDIAEGYSVSREKKESFPLTVTSAQKNPTAFYLCASSTRTGNTEAFFGQGTRLTVV.

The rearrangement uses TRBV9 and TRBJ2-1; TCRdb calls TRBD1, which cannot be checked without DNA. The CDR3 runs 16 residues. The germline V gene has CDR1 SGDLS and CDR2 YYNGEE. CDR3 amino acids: CASSARDRLAYNEQFF.

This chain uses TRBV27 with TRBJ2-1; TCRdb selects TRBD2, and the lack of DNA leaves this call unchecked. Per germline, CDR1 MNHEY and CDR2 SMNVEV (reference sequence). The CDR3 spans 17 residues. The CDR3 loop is CASSILAGGAPYNEQFF.

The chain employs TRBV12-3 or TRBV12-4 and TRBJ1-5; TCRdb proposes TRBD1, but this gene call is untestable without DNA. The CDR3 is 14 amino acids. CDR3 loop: CASSRDRGDQPQHF.